This TCR beta chain comes out of a study of identical twins (dated by TCRdb to the mid-2010s). About the full investigation: To test whether fetal clonotypes persist, the study used deep sequencing on TCR alpha and beta repertoires from monozygotic twins, unrelated adults of various ages, and cord blood. To rule out contamination, the twin experiments were replicated at different times with different library preparation protocols.

The method behind the library was 5' RACE. The run used an Illumina HiSeq 2000. Template switching introduced a universal primer binding site; the final cDNA contained a unique molecular identifier, enabling accurate counting of TCR cDNA molecules. Specific primers in the conserved constant-segment region were used to synthesize first-strand cDNA for TCR alpha and beta chains. To control for contamination, every cDNA library was double barcoded, receiving both a SMART-Mk sample barcode and Illumina barcodes. TruSeq adapter sequences along with Illumina sample barcodes were introduced in two successive PCR steps. TCR alpha and beta cDNA libraries were sequenced on the Illumina HiSeq platform with custom primers. For the original study's pipeline: MiGEC was used to process raw reads and extract unique molecular identifiers, and MiXCR was used to find CDR3 positions. For each individual, recombination models were inferred using an EM algorithm with the repgenHMM and IGoR tools. The analysis of shared clonotypes was done with the tcR package in R, with sharing normalized by the product of cloneset sizes. Out-of-frame nonproductive sequences were analyzed to study raw recombination free of thymic and clonal selection effects. TCRdb itself trimmed the public reads at Q25 with fastp, ran MiXCR and retained productive beta chains. Each entry is one CDR3 protein sequence, shown with its most common DNA and genes. It is TCRdb's table, rather than the study itself, that gives the V and J calls and clone size. The sample table records approximately 590,000 distinct CDR3 sequences; around 9.6% of these occur just once. Under 3% of the sample lies in the top ten.

V lost 1 base and J lost 7 bases, and the count of bases not matched to a germline gene is 5. The germline V gene provides CDR1 SGHDN and CDR2 FVKESK. From its cysteine to its phenylalanine, the CDR3 spans 15 amino acids. The retained sequence is limited to the CDR3, 45 bases, with the frame set at the first base. The paper as a whole reports these results and caveats: Out-of-frame TCR alpha sequences shared between twins showed an excess of low generation-probability sequences compared with coincidental sharing between unrelated individuals. A weaker excess of twin sharing was found in beta out-of-frame sequences because the signal-to-noise ratio was lowered by fewer shared sequences. Because the same donors could not be followed over many years, the conclusions relied on cross-sectional statistical analysis. In monozygotic twins, recombination models systematically underestimated out-of-frame TCR alpha sharing, but the models matched the sharing seen between unrelated individuals. Invariant T cells such as MAIT and iNKT could partly confound zero-insertion analyses, though diverse VJ usage argued against this for most clonotypes. Fewer insertions were carried by abundant cord blood beta clonotypes, a similar but weaker trend appeared in young adult naive repertoires, and no such trend appeared in memory repertoires.

Only healthy Caucasian donors were included. Three pairs of female monozygotic twins, all aged about 18 to 29 years, made up the twin cohort. The RNA used for TCR libraries was isolated from peripheral blood mononuclear cells. Regarding this clonotype: Its antigen has not been determined. Base quality data are lacking; no much larger clone is found one base away.

These data were also reused for a study on yellow fever vaccine responses in identical twins. The second study, in turn, reports: According to the authors, in identical twins the way T cells responded to vaccination appeared partly convergent and partly personalized. In identical twins, the study followed T cell clones that responded to the vaccine with precision.

The V and J segments used are TRBV14 and TRBJ2-1, and 9 bases in between align with TRBD1. The receptor's source is a woman younger than 30 in good health. The sample consisted of PBMCs. The DNA reads as follows: TGTGCCAGCAGCCAAGGAGGGACAGGGTGGAATGAGCAGTTCTTC. It translates to CASSQGGTGWNEQFF.